This T cell receptor beta chain was recorded in a study of cytomegalovirus exposure and HLA in healthy donors. Turning to the study itself: A prior analysis found roughly 100 million unique TCR beta sequences from 170 million or so T cells. Overall study results and limits: Earlier findings revealed that most TCR beta V segments proved productive either about 87% or about 30% of the time. Highly shared variants forming one cluster were likely a sequencing artifact.

Primers included in the PCR were 60 Vbeta and 13 Jbeta primers. The protocol was immunoSEQ multiplex PCR, while the TCRdb copy is restricted to in-frame clones and leaves out a portion. This repertoire shows about 170,000 clones, roughly 80% found once; its top ten account for around 2.3%. V lost 1 base to trimming and J lost 3 bases, with 7 bases between them. The CDR3 has 15 amino acids. Germline V gene data show CDR1 as SGHTA and CDR2 as FQGNSA. Details on this clone: Its target is not known. This same CDR3 is encoded by further DNA sequences in the sample.

Sequencing was carried out using PBMCs. The source is a male donor in good health and CMV-seronegative. The chain recombines TRBV7-2 with TRBJ2-6, with D tentatively TRBD2 (6 bases). The CDR3 sequence is CASSLVGGGANVLTF. DNA for the CDR3: TGTGCCAGCAGCTTAGTGGGGGGTGGGGCCAACGTCCTGACTTTC. The full variable domain, completed using reference TRBV7-2 and TRBJ2-6, is GAGVSQSPSNKVTEKGKDVELRCDPISGHTALYWYRQSLGQGLEFLIYFQGNSAPDKSGLPSDRFSAERTGGSVSTLTIQRTQQEDSAVYLCASSLVGGGANVLTFGAGSRLTVL.